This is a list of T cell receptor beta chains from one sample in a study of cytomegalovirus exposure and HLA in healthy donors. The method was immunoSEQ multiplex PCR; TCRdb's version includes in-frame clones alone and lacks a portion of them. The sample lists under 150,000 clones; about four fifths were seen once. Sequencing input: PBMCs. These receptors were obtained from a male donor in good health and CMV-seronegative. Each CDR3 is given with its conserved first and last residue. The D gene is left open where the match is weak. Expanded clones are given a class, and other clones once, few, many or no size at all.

TGTGCCAGCAGCTTAGCGTCCAACTCGGGTGGCTACACCTTC,CASSLASNSGGYTF,TRBJ1-2,NA,TRBV7-2,NA
TGTGCCATCAGTGAGTCCCAGGGGTGGGGGTCTGGGGCCAACGTCCTGACTTTC,CAISESQGWGSGANVLTF,TRBJ2-6,NA,TRBV10-3,NA
TGTGCCAGCAGTGTAGACAGGTCCCCAATGGGCTACACCTTC,CASSVDRSPMGYTF,TRBJ1-2,NA,TRBV2,NA
TGCGCCAGCAGCCAAGATTCGGGGGTGCCAGATACGCAGTATTTT,CASSQDSGVPDTQYF,TRBJ2-3,NA,TRBV4-1,NA
TGCAGCGTTGAAGATCTTGCGGGGGGCGCAGGTGGCTACACCTTC,CSVEDLAGGAGGYTF,TRBJ1-2,NA,TRBV29-1,NA
TGTGCTAGCACCCAGGACAGGGGAGAGACCCAGTACTTC,CASTQDRGETQYF,TRBJ2-5,NA,TRBV7-7,TRBD1
TGTGCCATCAGTGCTTTTACAGGACAGGCGGATACGCAGTATTTT,CAISAFTGQADTQYF,TRBJ2-3,NA,TRBV10-3,TRBD1
TGTGCCAGCAGCTTACGACGGGCCTACGAGCAGTACTTC,CASSLRRAYEQYF,TRBJ2-7,NA,TRBV7-2,NA
TGCGCCAGCAGTACGACCGGGACAGCCTACGAGCAGTACTTC,CASSTTGTAYEQYF,TRBJ2-7,NA,TRBV4-3,TRBD1
TGTGCCAGCAGCCGTTCCCTTGTTAGCAATCAGCCCCAGCATTTT,CASSRSLVSNQPQHF,TRBJ1-5,NA,TRBV6-5,NA
TGTGCCAGCACCAGGACGGGGAATGGCTACACCTTC,CASTRTGNGYTF,TRBJ1-2,NA,TRBV6-5,NA
TGTGCCAGCAGTGAGGACAGCTATGGCTACACCTTC,CASSEDSYGYTF,TRBJ1-2,NA,TRBV2,NA
TGTGCCAGCAGCCAAGATTATTGGGCGGAGGCAGATACGCAGTATTTT,CASSQDYWAEADTQYF,TRBJ2-3,once,TRBV4-2,NA
TGTGCCGTACAGGGGGACGGAGCAACTAATGAAAAACTGTTTTTT,CAVQGDGATNEKLFF,TRBJ1-4,NA,TRBV10-3,TRBD1
TGCGCCAGCAGCCCAAGCGGGAGAGGCCAAGAGACCCAGTACTTC,CASSPSGRGQETQYF,TRBJ2-5,NA,TRBV5-1,TRBD2
TGCGCCAGCAGCTTCGGGACAAGCACAGATACGCAGTATTTT,CASSFGTSTDTQYF,TRBJ2-3,NA,TRBV5-1,NA
TGTGCCAGCAGTTACTCGCGGGGGCAGAACTATGGCTACACCTTC,CASSYSRGQNYGYTF,TRBJ1-2,NA,TRBV6-5,NA
TGTGCCAGCAGTTACCTTGGGGAGCACGAGCAGTACTTC,CASSYLGEHEQYF,TRBJ2-7,NA,TRBV6-5,NA
TGTGCCAGCAGCTTAGCTCTTTCCAGGGTGGAAGCTTTCTTT,CASSLALSRVEAFF,TRBJ1-1,NA,TRBV7-9,NA
TGTGCCAGCTCACTCCCCGGACAGGGGCAAGAGACCCAGTACTTC,CASSLPGQGQETQYF,TRBJ2-5,NA,TRBV18,TRBD1
TGCGCCAGCAGCCAAGATTTACAGAATTCCTACGAGCAGTACTTC,CASSQDLQNSYEQYF,TRBJ2-7,NA,TRBV4-3,NA
TGTGCCAGCAGCTTAGACAGCATTGCAACTAATGAAAAACTGTTTTTT,CASSLDSIATNEKLFF,TRBJ1-4,NA,TRBV7-6,NA
TGCGCCAGCGCGCAGGCCAGTAATAGCGGGGAGCTGTTTTTT,CASAQASNSGELFF,TRBJ2-2,NA,TRBV10-1,NA
TGTGCCAGCAGCTCAGGAGGGGACACTGAAGCTTTCTTT,CASSSGGDTEAFF,TRBJ1-1,NA,TRBV7-3,NA
TGTGCCTGGAGTGTACTCCAGGGTAGGGGCTACACCTTC,CAWSVLQGRGYTF,TRBJ1-2,NA,TRBV30,NA
TGTGCCAGCAGCTTAGGAACAGGGGGCCGGGAGCTGTTTTTT,CASSLGTGGRELFF,TRBJ2-2,few,TRBV7-2,TRBD1
TGTGCCAGCAGCCCGGGACTGGCCGTAAACTATGGCTACACCTTC,CASSPGLAVNYGYTF,TRBJ1-2,NA,TRBV7-9,NA
TGTGCCAGCAGCGTTACTGGAGGATACGAGCAGTACTTC,CASSVTGGYEQYF,TRBJ2-7,few,TRBV9,NA
TGTGCCAGCAGTGTTTCCGGGTACGAGCAGTACTTC,CASSVSGYEQYF,TRBJ2-7,few,TRBV25-1,NA
TGTGCCAGCAGCCTGGGGGTGGGGACAGGGGTTGAAGCTTTCTTT,CASSLGVGTGVEAFF,TRBJ1-1,NA,TRBV5-5,TRBD1
TGTGCCAGCAGCCAGATAGGGACAGGCGCCTATGGCTACACCTTC,CASSQIGTGAYGYTF,TRBJ1-2,NA,TRBV4-2,TRBD1
TGCGCCAGCAGCACAGGGACAGGGGTTGGCTACACCTTC,CASSTGTGVGYTF,TRBJ1-2,NA,TRBV5-1,TRBD1
TGTGCCAGCAGTGAGATGAGTCTCAGGGGCGAGACTGAAGCTTTCTTT,CASSEMSLRGETEAFF,TRBJ1-1,NA,TRBV25-1,NA
TGTGCCAGCAGCTCCATCTCGACGGGGAACACTGAAGCTTTCTTT,CASSSISTGNTEAFF,TRBJ1-1,NA,TRBV6-5,NA
TGTGCCAGCAGTGAATCAGGGGACACCGCTGAAGCTTTCTTT,CASSESGDTAEAFF,TRBJ1-1,NA,TRBV6-1,NA
TGCAGCGTTGAAGAGGTGGGCAGTCCCGCCGGGGAGCTGTTTTTT,CSVEEVGSPAGELFF,TRBJ2-2,few,TRBV29-1,NA
TGTGCCAGCTCACCACAAGCGGGGGCTTCCTACGAGCAGTACTTC,CASSPQAGASYEQYF,TRBJ2-7,once,TRBV18,TRBD2
TGTGCCAGCAGCTTAAATCCTAGCGGGGGGGCCGGGGTGTATGAGCAGTTCTTC,CASSLNPSGGAGVYEQFF,TRBJ2-1,NA,TRBV7-2,TRBD2
TGTGCCAGCAGCTGGGGACAGGGAACCTATGGCTACACCTTC,CASSWGQGTYGYTF,TRBJ1-2,NA,TRBV5-6,TRBD1
TGCGCCAGCAGCTTGGATCGTGCGGCTAGCGGTATGGCAGATACGCAGTATTTT,CASSLDRAASGMADTQYF,TRBJ2-3,NA,TRBV5-1,TRBD2
TGTGCCAGCAGCTTTAGCGGGAGAAGGGGAACAGATACGCAGTATTTT,CASSFSGRRGTDTQYF,TRBJ2-3,NA,TRBV9,TRBD2